Presented here are 25 T cell receptor beta chains from one specimen sequenced in a study of T-cell reconstitution after alpha-beta-depleted transplantation in children. Preparing the TCRbeta library involved the use of unique molecular identifiers. TCRdb reanalysed the PCR reads using MiXCR and keeps one entry per CDR3 protein. Of roughly 350,000 distinct CDR3 sequences listed, about 17% are singletons. Material: PBMCs, mostly from graft donor cells, obtained 360 days after TCRalphabeta/CD19-depleted stem cell transplant. The receptor set was obtained from a male patient aged 2-10 years who had a stem cell transplant for acute lymphoblastic leukemia, so the T cells may come from the graft donor.

This clonotype appeared a few times. The rearrangement links TRBV12-3 or TRBV12-4 to TRBJ2-1, with 8 bases identical to TRBD2. This CDR3 contains 16 residues. V was pared by 7 bases and J by 4 bases, with 12 bases of the junction left unmatched. The CDR3 sequence: CASTPGSGRDYNEQFF. The CDR3 nucleotides read TGTGCCAGCACCCCGGGAAGCGGGAGAGATTACAATGAGCAGTTCTTC.

J is TRBJ2-5 and V is TRBV20-1; 7 bases map to TRBD1. V lost 0 bases, J lost 2 bases, and 6 bases stayed unmatched. CDR3 length equals 15 residues. The germline V gene has CDR1 DFQATT and CDR2 SNEGSKA (reference sequence). The CDR3 loop reads CSARDPQGFQETQYF. CDR3 nucleotide sequence: TGCAGTGCTAGAGACCCACAGGGGTTTCAAGAGACCCAGTACTTC.

The V and J genes are TRBV7-3 and TRBJ2-1; tentatively, D is TRBD2 (7 bases). The V and J ends lost 2 bases and 4 bases respectively, with 12 bases between them. CDR1 and CDR2 from the germline V gene are SGHTA and FQGTGA. The CDR3 is 15 residues long. The CDR3 DNA is TGTGCCAGCAGCTTAGTGGGGGGGGCTTACAATGAGCAGTTCTTC. As protein: CASSLVGGAYNEQFF.

J is TRBJ1-3 and V is TRBV12-3 or TRBV12-4, with D perhaps TRBD1 (5 bases). This CDR3 spans 17 amino acids. V was clipped by 3 bases and J by 4 bases, with 19 bases between them. CDR3 residues: CASSFYRDPLAGNTIYF. In DNA form, the CDR3 reads TGTGCCAGCAGTTTCTACCGGGACCCACTGGCGGGAAACACCATATATTTT.

This clonotype has a handful of counts. This sequence joins TRBV12-3 or TRBV12-4 and TRBJ2-2, with 9 nucleotides matching TRBD2. The CDR3 consists of 17 residues. V trimming: 1 base; J trimming: 0 bases; junction bases outside the gene matches: 3. For the CDR3, the DNA is TGTGCCAGCAGTTTAGTTAGCGGGGGACCGAACACCGGGGAGCTGTTTTTT. It specifies CASSLVSGGPNTGELFF.

In this sample, this clonotype turned up many times. The chain is built from TRBV28 and TRBJ1-5; D is possibly TRBD1 (6 bases). The CDR3 extends over 15 amino acids. Trimming took off 6 bases at V and 0 bases at J, with 12 bases between the two ends. Germline V CDR1 and CDR2: MDHEN, SYDVKM. CDR3 DNA sequence: TGTGCCAGCAGCTACAGGGAATATAGCAATCAGCCCCAGCATTTT. This translates into CASSYREYSNQPQHF.

The V and J genes are TRBV11-2 and TRBJ1-1; TRBD1 aligns across 10 bases. V dropped 5 bases and J dropped 2; count of bases not matched to a gene: 5. This CDR3 spans 15 amino acids. CDR1 is SGHAT, CDR2 FQNNGV, per germline. The CDR3 DNA sequence: TGTGCCAGCAGCGGAGACAGGGGGCTTAACACTGAAGCTTTCTTT. Protein sequence: CASSGDRGLNTEAFF.

This clonotype was seen a few times. V gene TRBV5-1 combines with J gene TRBJ2-7; TRBD1 or TRBD2 may be the D gene (5 bases each). Germline V gene lookup returns CDR1 SGHRS and CDR2 YFSETQ. V was trimmed by 6 bases and J by 1 base, leaving 14 bases between them. The CDR3 is 14 residues long. The CDR3 region has the DNA TGCGCCAGCACCCTGGGGACGGGATCCTACGAGCAGTACTTC. Its protein product is CASTLGTGSYEQYF.

This clonotype turned up a few times. The gene calls are TRBV4-1 and TRBJ2-7; TRBD2 matches at 7 bases. Germline values: CDR1 MGHRA, CDR2 YSYEKL. J lost 3 bases, V lost 6 bases, and 8 bases had no gene match. The CDR3 loop spans 14 amino acids. The CDR3 loop is CASSALTSNYEQYF. For the CDR3, the DNA is TGCGCCAGCAGTGCTCTGACTAGCAACTACGAGCAGTACTTC.

The rearrangement uses TRBV28 and TRBJ1-2; TRBD1 matches at 9 bases. The CDR3 loop spans 15 amino acids. The trim removed 5 bases at V and 7 bases at J, leaving 11 bases unmatched. Germline V gives CDR1 MDHEN, CDR2 SYDVKM. The CDR3 DNA reads TGTGCCAGCAGTCCGACGGGACAGGGAACTGGTGGCTACACCTTC. Amino acids: CASSPTGQGTGGYTF.

This chain links TRBV19 with TRBJ2-2; 9 bases line up with TRBD1. Germline V CDR1 and CDR2: LNHDA, SQIVND (reference sequence). This CDR3 has 15 amino acids. Germline trimming cut 7 bases from V and 4 bases from J; bases unmatched to any gene: 7. As DNA, the CDR3 is TGTGCCAGTACGGGGACAGGGTACTTCACCGGGGAGCTGTTTTTT. Translation: CASTGTGYFTGELFF.

The V and J genes are TRBV11-2 and TRBJ1-2; D call uncertain. The germline CDR1 and CDR2 sequences are SGHAT and FQNNGV. The CDR3 extends over 11 amino acids. V lost 8 bases, J lost 1 base, and 5 bases lay in between. Written as DNA, the CDR3 is TGTGCCAGCGGAATTAACTATGGCTACACCTTC. Its protein product is CASGINYGYTF.

This clonotype was counted only a few times. V gene TRBV7-2 combines with J gene TRBJ2-6; no clear D. CDR1 is SGHTA and CDR2 is FQGNSA in the germline V gene. Between the trimmed V and J ends, which lost 2 bases and 0 bases, there was a span of 8 bases. CDR3 size: 16 residues. CDR3 region: CASSLMIHSGANVLTF. The CDR3 DNA sequence: TGTGCCAGCAGCTTAATGATCCACTCTGGGGCCAACGTCCTGACTTTC.

The genes are TRBV7-8 and TRBJ1-5; 7 positions match TRBD1. Trimming took 6 bases from V and 3 from J; bases not matched to a gene: 8. This CDR3 region has 15 residues. Germline values: CDR1 SGHVS, CDR2 FQNEAQ. The CDR3 coding sequence is TGTGCCAGCAGTTGGAAAGACAGGGCCAATCAGCCCCAGCATTTT. Protein product: CASSWKDRANQPQHF.

The V and J genes are TRBV27 and TRBJ2-7, with D perhaps assigned TRBD1 or TRBD2 (6 bases each). CDR1 and CDR2 from the germline V gene are MNHEY and SMNVEV (reference sequence). Trimming left V 8 bases short and J 0 bases short, with 17 bases between. The CDR3 contains 15 residues. CDR3 amino acids: CASAIRGPSSYEQYF. The CDR3 coding sequence is TGTGCCAGCGCGATCCGGGGGCCCAGCTCCTACGAGCAGTACTTC.

Only a few counts were recorded for this clonotype. The chain has TRBV27 and TRBJ2-1; 8 nucleotides match TRBD2. Trimming removed 1 base from V and 7 bases from J; junction bases left unmatched: 6. CDR1 is MNHEY and CDR2 is SMNVEV in the germline V gene (reference sequence). CDR3 length equals 15 residues. CDR3 nucleotide sequence: TGTGCCAGCAGTTTATTCGCGGGAGGTTGGAATGAGCAGTTCTTC. Its protein is CASSLFAGGWNEQFF.

V and J are TRBV7-3 and TRBJ2-1, with D perhaps TRBD2 (7 bases). The length of the CDR3 is 15 residues. The germline V and J ends were trimmed by 2 bases and 4 bases, with 12 bases remaining between them. Germline V gene sequence: CDR1 SGHTA, CDR2 FQGTGA. The CDR3 spells CASSLRGAPYNEQFF. CDR3 DNA sequence: TGTGCCAGCAGCTTACGGGGGGCCCCATACAATGAGCAGTTCTTC.

The chain employs TRBV5-6 and TRBJ1-6; a possible D gene is TRBD1 (6 bases). The germline gives CDR1 SGHDT, CDR2 YYEEEE. The CDR3 sequence is 17 residues long. Trimming stripped 0 bases from V and 6 bases from J, with 16 bases between. CDR3 DNA sequence: TGTGCCAGCAGCTTGGGGGGCAGGGCAGGGGTTAATTCACCCCTCCACTTT. Translation gives CASSLGGRAGVNSPLHF.

The chain combines TRBV27 with TRBJ2-1, with 16 bases lining up with TRBD2. The CDR3 is made up of 18 amino acids. V trimming: 11 bases; J trimming: 6 bases; junction bases outside the gene matches: 16. CDR1 is MNHEY and CDR2 is SMNVEV in the germline V gene (reference sequence). In nucleotides, the CDR3 is TGTGCCTTCAGTTTATTATCAGGGACTAGCGGGAGGGTCAATGAGCAGTTCTTC. This sequence encodes CAFSLLSGTSGRVNEQFF.

There are a few counts of this clonotype. The chain recombines TRBV7-9 with TRBJ2-5; weak D call: TRBD1 (5 bases). This CDR3 contains 15 residues. Looked up from germline, CDR1 is SEHNR and CDR2 is FQNEAQ (reference sequence). Trimming took off 2 bases at V and 1 base at J, with 11 bases between the two ends. CDR3 loop: CASSLRRQRQETQYF. As DNA, the CDR3 is TGTGCCAGCAGCTTAAGACGACAGCGCCAAGAGACCCAGTACTTC.

This chain connects TRBV6-2 or TRBV6-3 to TRBJ1-5; the D gene is possibly TRBD1 (6 bases). The V and J ends lost 5 bases and 0 bases respectively, with 26 bases between them. There are 20 residues in the CDR3. CDR1 and CDR2 from the germline V gene are MNHEY and SVGEGT. DNA for the CDR3: TGTGCCAGCAGTCAGCCGCCCGGGACACCAACTCTATATAGCAATCAGCCCCAGCATTTT. Translated: CASSQPPGTPTLYSNQPQHF.

In this sample, this clonotype turned up a few times. The chain links TRBV5-1 to TRBJ2-7; TRBD2 agrees at 12 bases. The J segment lost 1 base and the V segment lost 2 bases, leaving 10 bases of the junction unmatched. The CDR3 consists of 18 residues. Germline-derived CDR1 and CDR2 are SGHRS and YFSETQ. In DNA, the CDR3 is TGCGCCAGCAGCTTAACAGGGACTAGCGGGTCGAAATCCTACGAGCAGTACTTC. This gives the protein CASSLTGTSGSKSYEQYF.

This clonotype has just a few counts. The rearrangement joins TRBV10-1 to TRBJ2-7, with 8 bases matching TRBD2. The CDR3 totals 14 residues. Per germline, CDR1 WNHNN and CDR2 SYGVQD (reference sequence). V lost 4 bases and J lost 4; bases outside the gene matches: 6. The CDR3 reads CASSAGTSRYEQYF. In nucleotides, the CDR3 is TGCGCCAGCAGTGCCGGGACTAGTCGTTACGAGCAGTACTTC.

The sample holds many counts of this clonotype. The gene calls are TRBV6-5 and TRBJ2-5; D is ambiguous. CDR3 length: 13 residues. Germline V gene lookup returns CDR1 MNHEY and CDR2 SVGAGI. V lost 0 bases, J lost 5 bases, and 7 bases lay in between. CDR3 protein: CASSYSVGETQYF. For the CDR3, the DNA is TGTGCCAGCAGTTACTCAGTAGGGGAGACCCAGTACTTC.

The chain combines TRBV2 with TRBJ2-7; 8 nucleotides agree with TRBD1. The junction had 18 bases not matched to a gene; V was cut back by 6 bases and J by 2 bases. Germline V gene data show CDR1 as SNHLY and CDR2 as FYNNEI. This CDR3 contains 18 residues. The CDR3 region is CASSLRGDRSRPPYEQYF. The CDR3 DNA follows: TGTGCCAGCAGCCTAAGGGGGGACAGGTCGAGGCCCCCCTACGAGCAGTACTTC.